This T cell receptor beta chain was captured by sequencing in a study of graft-versus-host responses after intestinal transplantation. Study-level findings and limits: GvH clones surfaced in recipient marrow, some emerging earlier in ileum or blood.

CDR3 length equals 16 residues. V was pared by 3 bases and J by 5 bases, with 10 bases of the junction left unmatched. The germline gives CDR1 SGDLS, CDR2 YYNGEE. Data came from immunoSEQ multiplex PCR; TCRdb stores just in-frame clones and leaves some out. This sample has under 95,000 clones, with 88% found just once. Concerning this clone itself: The antigen remains unidentified.

This sequence originates from a human donor who was the organ donor for an intestinal transplant. The V gene is TRBV9, the J gene TRBJ2-1; 8 positions match TRBD2. The source material was unstimulated CD4+ T cells sorted from spleen or lymph node cells, sampled before transplant. CDR3 nucleotides: TGTGCCAGCAGCGACTCTTTCGGGGGGGTAAACAATGAGCAGTTCTTC. This codes for CASSDSFGGVNNEQFF.